This is a list of T cell receptor beta chains from one sample in a study of CD8 T cells in ankylosing spondylitis. Using its own MiXCR run on the 5' RACE reads, TCRdb lists one record per CDR3 protein. Altogether around 440,000 distinct CDR3 sequences are present, roughly 15% being singletons, with the ten largest covering about 0.94%. Sequenced: blood, either unsorted or a sorted T cell fraction (not recorded which). All receptors come from a male donor with ankylosing spondylitis. CDR3s include the opening cysteine and the closing phenylalanine or tryptophan. The order of the fields is clone size, V gene, D gene, J gene, CDR3 DNA, CDR3 protein. D genes are given only for firm matches. Size values are once, few and many counts, or a class for expanded clones, and some rows have none.

>many|TRBV4-1|-|TRBJ1-4
TGCGCCAGCAGCCAAGCACCCAGAGGGTCGGCGAATAATGAAAAACTGTTTTTT
CASSQAPRGSANNEKLFF
>few|TRBV7-9|TRBD1|TRBJ1-1
TGTGCCAGCAGCTTCGGACAGGGTGAGACTGAAGCTTTCTTT
CASSFGQGETEAFF
>-|TRBV5-1|-|TRBJ1-4
TGCGCCAGCAGCTTGGCGCACGGGCCCCCGGAGTCGGAACTGTTTTTT
CASSLAHGPPESELFF
>-|TRBV3-1|-|TRBJ1-2
TGTGCCAGCAGTCAGGACGGGGCTCCTCTCTATGGCTACACCTTC
CASSQDGAPLYGYTF
>few|TRBV12-3/TRBV12-4|TRBD2|TRBJ2-3
TGTGCCAGCAGTATCGAGGGACTAGGGGCGCAGTATTTT
CASSIEGLGAQYF
>few|TRBV12-3/TRBV12-4|TRBD2|TRBJ2-1
TGTGCCAGCAGTTTAGCTACTAGCGGGAGGACCGACAGTAAGTTCTTC
CASSLATSGRTDSKFF
>few|TRBV11-2|TRBD2|TRBJ2-7
TGTGCCAGCAGCTTATACGCGTCTAGCGGGAGGGCCAGCTCCTACGAGCAGTACTTC
CASSLYASSGRASSYEQYF
>-|TRBV20-1|TRBD2|TRBJ2-5
TGCAGTGCGAACCCGGGACTAGCGGGCCAAGAGACCCAGTACTTC
CSANPGLAGQETQYF
>-|TRBV6-2/TRBV6-3|TRBD2|TRBJ2-5
TGTGCCAGCAGTACCGGGACTAGCGGGTGGACCCAGTACTTC
CASSTGTSGWTQYF
>-|TRBV12-3/TRBV12-4|-|TRBJ1-5
TGTGCCAGCAGTTTTGCAGGCAACAATCAGCCCCAGCATTTT
CASSFAGNNQPQHF
>-|TRBV5-1|-|TRBJ1-1
TGCGCCAGCAGCGTACAGGGCAGTGAAGCTTTCTTT
CASSVQGSEAFF
>-|TRBV20-1|-|TRBJ2-5
TGCAGTGCTAGAAGGGGTCCCTCCAGGGAAGAGACCCAGTACTTC
CSARRGPSREETQYF
>-|TRBV18|TRBD1|TRBJ2-1
TGTGCCAGCTCACCGCCCCAGGACAGGGCACACAATGAGCAGTTCTTC
CASSPPQDRAHNEQFF
>-|TRBV20-1|-|TRBJ2-3
TGCAGTGCCCCGGGCCGCGTGGGAGATACGCAGTATTTT
CSAPGRVGDTQYF
>-|TRBV5-1|-|TRBJ2-7
TGCGCCAGCAGCTTGCAACAGGCCCCACCCGGTAGGCAGTACTTC
CASSLQQAPPGRQYF
>many|TRBV12-3/TRBV12-4|TRBD1|TRBJ2-7
TGTGCCAGCAGTTACCCGGGACAGCGAACTTACGAGCAGTACTTC
CASSYPGQRTYEQYF
>-|TRBV2|TRBD1|TRBJ2-7
TGTGCCAGCAGTGAAGGGGCAGGGGGTTTATACGAGCAGTACTTC
CASSEGAGGLYEQYF
>-|TRBV4-2|TRBD2|TRBJ2-1
TGTGCCAGCAGCCAAACTAGCGGGAGTCAGGGCGGTGAGCAGTTCTTC
CASSQTSGSQGGEQFF
>few|TRBV18|TRBD2|TRBJ2-7
TGTGCCAGCTCACCACCGGGAGGGTCCAGTTGGGAGCAGTACTTC
CASSPPGGSSWEQYF
>few|TRBV19|TRBD2|TRBJ2-5
TGTGCCAGTAGTGGACTAGCATTCAAAGAGACCCAGTACTTC
CASSGLAFKETQYF
>many|TRBV12-3/TRBV12-4|-|TRBJ1-1
TGTGCCAGCAGTCCCCTTGGGGCGAACACTGAAGCTTTCTTT
CASSPLGANTEAFF
>few|TRBV12-3/TRBV12-4|-|TRBJ1-2
TGTGCCAGCAGTATCGACAGACACTATGGCTACACCTTC
CASSIDRHYGYTF
>few|TRBV5-1|TRBD2|TRBJ2-1
TGCGCCAGCAGCCAACTAGCGTACAATGAGCAGTTCTTC
CASSQLAYNEQFF
>-|TRBV7-8|TRBD1|TRBJ2-7
TGTGCCAGCAGCTTACCGGGACAGGTCCCCTACGAGCAGTACTTC
CASSLPGQVPYEQYF
>many|TRBV5-1|TRBD1|TRBJ2-2
TGCGCCAGCAGCGAGGACAGGGCCTACACCGGGGAGCTGTTTTTT
CASSEDRAYTGELFF
>-|TRBV5-1|TRBD2|TRBJ2-5
TGCGCCAGCAGCTTCGGGGGGGCTCACGAGACCCAGTACTTC
CASSFGGAHETQYF
>-|TRBV7-9|-|TRBJ2-2
TGTGCCAGCAGCGTTGGACAGGGGGAGCTGTTTTTT
CASSVGQGELFF
>-|TRBV20-1|-|TRBJ2-5
TGCAGTGCCGGACCGGGGGCCGCGCAAGAGACCCAGTACTTC
CSAGPGAAQETQYF
>-|TRBV4-1|-|TRBJ2-5
TGCGCCAGCAGCCAAAGGGAAGTCCAAGAGACCCAGTACTTC
CASSQREVQETQYF
>-|TRBV20-1|-|TRBJ2-1
TGCAGTGCTAGACCCGTGGGGCGTCCTTCGTTGGATGAGCAGTTCTTC
CSARPVGRPSLDEQFF
>-|TRBV28|TRBD1|TRBJ2-7
TGTGCCAGCAGTTCCCCGGGACAGACATACTACGAGCAGTACTTC
CASSSPGQTYYEQYF